Below, 11 T cell receptor beta chains from the same sample are listed, as sequenced in a study of early T cells in non-severe SARS-CoV-2 infection. TCRdb processed the 5' RACE reads anew with MiXCR; each CDR3 protein has one entry. The data show around 62,000 distinct CDR3 sequences, around 12% seen once. The specimen sequenced was whole blood. These receptors came from an adult who was a healthcare worker with PCR-confirmed SARS-CoV-2 infection or an uninfected control (not recorded which).

This clonotype came up many times. V usage is TRBV7-9 and J usage is TRBJ2-3, with D hard to call. Germline V gives CDR1 SEHNR, CDR2 FQNEAQ (reference sequence). The CDR3 is 14 residues long. V lost 3 bases and J 2 bases, leaving 9 bases between the germline ends. As DNA, the CDR3 is TGTGCCAGCAGCTTGACCCAAGTCACAGATACGCAGTATTTT. This sequence encodes CASSLTQVTDTQYF. The variable domain in full, completed from reference TRBV7-9 and TRBJ2-3, reads DTGVSQNPRHKITKRGQNVTFRCDPISEHNRLYWYRQTLGQGPEFLTYFQNEAQLEKSRLLSDRFSAERPKGSFSTLEIQRTEQGDSAMYLCASSLTQVTDTQYFGPGTRLTVL.

By proportion, this clonotype is medium-sized. The CDR3 region is CASSFLGHSTDTQYF. In DNA form, the CDR3 reads TGTGCCAGCAGTTTCCTGGGACATAGCACAGATACGCAGTATTTT. The V gene is TRBV27, the J gene TRBJ2-3; weak D call: TRBD1 (6 bases). V lost 3 bases and J 0 bases, leaving 10 bases between the germline ends. This CDR3 is 15 amino acids long. From germline, CDR1 is MNHEY and CDR2 SMNVEV (reference sequence).

This clonotype was found many times. The gene calls are TRBV19 and TRBJ2-1; TRBD1 matches 7 bases. Germline CDR1 and CDR2: LNHDA and SQIVND (reference sequence). After removal of 5 bases from V and 8 bases from J, the junction contained 15 bases not matched to a gene. This CDR3 has 16 amino acids. The CDR3 is CASSANRGSRIHEQFF. The DNA for the CDR3 is TGTGCCAGTAGTGCGAACAGGGGCAGCAGGATCCATGAGCAGTTCTTC.

V usage is TRBV10-2 and J usage is TRBJ2-7, with TRBD2 matching over 9 bases. V trimming: 7 bases; J trimming: 7 bases; junction bases outside the gene matches: 11. Germline V CDR1 and CDR2: WSHSY, SAAADI. The CDR3 has 14 amino acids. The CDR3 region is CASNEGLAGEEQYF. DNA for the CDR3: TGCGCCAGCAACGAGGGACTAGCTGGCGAAGAGCAGTACTTC.

The chain recombines TRBV13 with TRBJ1-6; no clear D gene. The V end lost 1 base, the J end lost 7 bases, and 8 bases lay between the germline ends. Germline V lookup: CDR1 PRHDT, CDR2 FYEKMQ (reference sequence). CDR3 size: 14 residues. This CDR3 is CASSLERHNSPLHF. In nucleotides, the CDR3 is TGTGCCAGCAGCTTAGAGAGGCACAATTCACCCCTCCACTTT.

This clonotype was found a few times. The rearrangement joins TRBV29-1 to TRBJ2-1, with 7 bases matching TRBD2. J lost 2 bases, V lost 5 bases, and 3 bases had no gene match. The CDR3 runs to 13 residues. The germline CDR1 and CDR2 sequences are SQVTM and ANQGSEA. The CDR3 protein is CSVFAGAYNEQFF. The CDR3 DNA sequence: TGCAGCGTTTTTGCGGGGGCCTACAATGAGCAGTTCTTC.

This chain uses TRBV5-5 with TRBJ1-1; D gene unclear. The germline gives CDR1 SGHKS, CDR2 YYEKEE (reference sequence). V shed 1 base and J shed 0 bases, with 10 bases lying between them. CDR3 length equals 15 residues. CDR3 nucleotides: TGTGCCAGCAGCTTGATGTACACTGTGAACACTGAAGCTTTCTTT. The encoded protein is CASSLMYTVNTEAFF. Combining the CDR3 with reference TRBV5-5 and TRBJ1-1 gives the whole variable domain DAGVTQSPTHLIKTRGQQVTLRCSPISGHKSVSWYQQVLGQGPQFIFQYYEKEERGRGNFPDRFSARQFPNYSSELNVNALLLGDSALYLCASSLMYTVNTEAFFGQGTRLTVV.

The rearrangement links TRBV27 to TRBJ1-1; tentatively, D is TRBD1 (5 bases). Trimming removed 4 bases at V and 3 bases at J, with 15 bases between. CDR1 and CDR2 from the germline V gene are MNHEY and SMNVEV (reference sequence). This CDR3 spans 15 amino acids. This chain's CDR3 is CASSSTLLTDTEAFF. DNA of the CDR3: TGTGCCAGCAGTTCCACCTTGTTGACAGACACTGAAGCTTTCTTT.

There are many counts of this clonotype. The chain employs TRBV28 and TRBJ1-2; perhaps TRBD1 as D (5 bases). Trimming removed 5 bases at V and 9 bases at J, with 10 bases between. Germline CDR1 and CDR2: MDHEN and SYDVKM. This CDR3 has 11 residues. The CDR3 loop reads CASSDSQRYTF. CDR3 bases: TGTGCCAGCAGTGACAGCCAGCGCTACACCTTC.

This clonotype was counted only a few times. This chain connects TRBV7-6 to TRBJ1-6, with D unresolved. Trimming shortened V by 1 base and J by 8 bases, and 9 bases separated the two germline ends. The CDR3 length is 14 residues. The germline CDR1 and CDR2 sequences are SGHVS and FNYEAQ. This CDR3 is CASSLEGLDSPLHF. Written as DNA, the CDR3 is TGTGCCAGCAGCTTAGAGGGCCTGGATTCACCCCTCCACTTT.

This clonotype was counted ten times or more. The chain carries TRBV28 and TRBJ2-3, with 15 positions matching TRBD2. V lost 6 bases, J lost 3 bases, and 10 bases stayed unmatched. Germline V gene sequence: CDR1 MDHEN, CDR2 SYDVKM. The CDR3 length is 18 residues. CDR3 amino acids: CASSPAGLAGGLTDTQYF. DNA for the CDR3: TGTGCCAGCAGCCCAGCTGGACTAGCGGGAGGGCTGACAGATACGCAGTATTTT.